The clone carrying this TCR beta chain turned up a few times. Its antigen is unknown. These data are taken from a study of cytomegalovirus exposure and HLA in healthy donors. General study points: In an earlier analysis, about 87% or about 30%: the productive usage of most TCR beta V segments. In a later analysis, a missense DCLRE1C variant was linked to TCR beta V- and J-gene trimming. Association with HLA alleles at 0.05 false discovery rate was found for 16,951 TCR beta sequences in a later analysis.

It was with 60 Vbeta and 13 Jbeta primers that the PCR ran. Data came from immunoSEQ multiplex PCR; TCRdb stores just in-frame clones and leaves some out. Here the sample spans approximately 76,000 clones, roughly 85% being singletons. Germline assignment: CDR1 SGHDT and CDR2 YYEEEE. The CDR3 sequence is 14 residues long. V dropped 3 bases and J dropped 1; count of bases not matched to a gene: 3. This sequence originates from a man aged 30 to 39 in good health and CMV-seronegative. The chain links TRBV5-6 to TRBJ1-1, with 7 bases lining up with TRBD1. Sequenced input: PBMCs. As DNA, the CDR3 is TGTGCCAGCAGCTGGGGGACAGCGAACACTGAAGCTTTCTTT. It is translated as CASSWGTANTEAFF.